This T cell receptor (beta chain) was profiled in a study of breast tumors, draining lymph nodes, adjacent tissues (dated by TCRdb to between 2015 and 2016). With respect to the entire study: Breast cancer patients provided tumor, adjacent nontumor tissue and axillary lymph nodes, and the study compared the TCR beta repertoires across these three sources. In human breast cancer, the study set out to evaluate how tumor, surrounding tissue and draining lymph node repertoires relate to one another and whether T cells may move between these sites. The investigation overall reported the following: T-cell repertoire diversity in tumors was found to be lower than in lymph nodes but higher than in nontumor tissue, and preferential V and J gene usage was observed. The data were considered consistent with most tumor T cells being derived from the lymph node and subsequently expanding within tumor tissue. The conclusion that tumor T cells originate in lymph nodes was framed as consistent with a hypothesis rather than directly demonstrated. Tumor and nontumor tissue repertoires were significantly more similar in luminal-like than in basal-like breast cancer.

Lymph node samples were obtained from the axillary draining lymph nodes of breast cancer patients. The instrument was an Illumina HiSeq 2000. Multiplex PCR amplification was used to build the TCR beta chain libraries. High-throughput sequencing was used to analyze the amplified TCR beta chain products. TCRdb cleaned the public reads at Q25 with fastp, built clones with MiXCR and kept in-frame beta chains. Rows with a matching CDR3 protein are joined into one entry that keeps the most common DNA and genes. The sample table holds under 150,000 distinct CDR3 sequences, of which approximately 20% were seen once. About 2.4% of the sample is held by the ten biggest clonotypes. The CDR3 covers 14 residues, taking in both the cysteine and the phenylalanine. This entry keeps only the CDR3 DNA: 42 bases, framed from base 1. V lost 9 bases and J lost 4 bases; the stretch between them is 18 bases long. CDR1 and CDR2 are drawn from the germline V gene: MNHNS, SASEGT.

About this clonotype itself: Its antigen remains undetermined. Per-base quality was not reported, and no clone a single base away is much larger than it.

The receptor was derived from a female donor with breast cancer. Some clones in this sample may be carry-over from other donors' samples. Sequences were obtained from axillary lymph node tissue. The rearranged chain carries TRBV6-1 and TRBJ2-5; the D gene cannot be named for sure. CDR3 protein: CASVPRTRPETQYF. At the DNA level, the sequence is TGTGCCAGTGTCCCCAGGACGAGGCCAGAGACCCAGTACTTC.